This T cell receptor (beta chain) came from a study of blood T cell repertoires in COVID-19. Study-level information: The samples span acute and convalescent COVID-19 from the United States, Italy and Spain.

From germline, CDR1 is MDHEN and CDR2 SYDVKM. V was clipped by 1 base and J by 2 bases; unmatched bases: 4. CDR3 size: 15 residues. Profiling relied on immunoSEQ multiplex PCR, and the TCRdb table lists in-frame clones only, not all of them. Of about 270,000 clones detected, 70% to 90% appear once; the ten largest clones hold roughly 14%. It was during active infection that Seattle patients were enrolled and then longitudinally followed. The sequence was collected from an older woman with COVID-19, enrolled during active disease. The sequenced material came from peripheral blood. The J gene is TRBJ2-7, the V gene TRBV28; 8 nucleotides agree with TRBD1. The CDR3: CASSLSGGGTYEQYF. The CDR3 region has the DNA TGTGCCAGCAGTTTATCAGGGGGCGGAACCTACGAGCAGTACTTC.